Sequencing of this TCR beta chain was carried out in a study of cytomegalovirus exposure and HLA in healthy donors. Findings and limits, study-wide: Reportedly, TCR beta sequences accurately predicted HLA-A and HLA-B alleles in most subjects. Presence/absence analyses took donor sequencing depth as roughly uniform.

Germline CDR1 SGHTA, CDR2 FQGNSA. Trimming removed 0 bases from V and 2 bases from J, with 12 bases in between. The CDR3 runs 16 residues. Both 60 Vbeta primers and 13 Jbeta primers went into the PCR. Profiled with immunoSEQ multiplex PCR; TCRdb holds only in-frame clones, not every one. The sample carries 150,000 to 200,000 clones, approximately 80% recorded once. With regard to this clone: Antigen: not known.

Donors had nominal health at sampling but likely had unrecorded immune exposures. The rearrangement links TRBV7-2 to TRBJ2-3; D is possibly TRBD1 (6 bases). The sample was PBMCs. The receptor was derived from a man aged 40-49 years in good health and CMV-seronegative. In DNA form, the CDR3 reads TGTGCCAGCAGCTTAGCGCTTGGGGGCTCCACAGATACGCAGTATTTT. Translation gives CASSLALGGSTDTQYF.